This T cell receptor (beta chain) derives from a study of cytomegalovirus exposure and HLA in healthy donors. Background on the study: A previous analysis identified 100 million or so unique TCR beta sequences derived from about 180 million T cells. Findings and limits, study-wide: The study carried out a later analysis of TCR beta sequences. It associated some 15,000 of them with specific HLA alleles at a false discovery rate of 0.05. The likely origin of a cluster of highly shared sequence variants was a sequencing artifact.

Primers included in the PCR were 60 Vbeta and 13 Jbeta primers. Profiled with immunoSEQ multiplex PCR; TCRdb holds only in-frame clones, not every one. The sample has approximately 130,000 clones, 82% seen once. This clone was observed a few times. The antigen is unknown. The CDR3 extends over 14 amino acids. CDR1 is SGHTS, CDR2 YDEGEE, per germline. The ends were cut back, 2 bases at V and 6 bases at J, with 15 bases in the middle. There were likely unrecorded immune exposures, though donors were nominally healthy when sampled. The chain couples TRBV5-8 to TRBJ2-7; D is unresolved. The source material was PBMCs. The origin of this receptor is a boy aged 5-17 years in good health and CMV-seronegative. The CDR3 region has the DNA TGTGCCAGCAGCTTCAAAGCTATGATCCCCGAGCAGTACTTC. It encodes CASSFKAMIPEQYF.